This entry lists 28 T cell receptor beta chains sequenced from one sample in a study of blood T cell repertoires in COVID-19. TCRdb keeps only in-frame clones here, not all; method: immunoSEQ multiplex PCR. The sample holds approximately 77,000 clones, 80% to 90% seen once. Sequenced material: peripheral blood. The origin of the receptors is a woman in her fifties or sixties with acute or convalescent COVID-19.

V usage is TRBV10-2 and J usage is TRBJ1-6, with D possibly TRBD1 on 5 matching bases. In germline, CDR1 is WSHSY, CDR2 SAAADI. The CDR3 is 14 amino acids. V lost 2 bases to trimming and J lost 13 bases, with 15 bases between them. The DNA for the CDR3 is TGCGCCAGCAGTGAGCCGGCCCAGGGCAGGCCCCTCCACTTT. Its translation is CASSEPAQGRPLHF.

DNA of the CDR3: TGTGCCAGCAGTAGGGAGGGGAATGGCTACACCTTC. This sequence encodes CASSREGNGYTF. The V and J genes are TRBV28 and TRBJ1-2; weak D call: TRBD1 (5 bases). This CDR3 region has 12 residues. With 5 bases removed from V and 6 bases from J, the gap between germline ends came to 10 bases. Looked up from germline, CDR1 is MDHEN and CDR2 is SYDVKM.

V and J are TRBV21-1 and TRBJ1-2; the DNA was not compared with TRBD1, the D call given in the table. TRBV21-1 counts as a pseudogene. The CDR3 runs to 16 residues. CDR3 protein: CASSKNPDRRSYGYTF. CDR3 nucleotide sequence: TGTGCCAGCAGCAAAAATCCGGACAGGAGATCCTATGGCTACACCTTC.

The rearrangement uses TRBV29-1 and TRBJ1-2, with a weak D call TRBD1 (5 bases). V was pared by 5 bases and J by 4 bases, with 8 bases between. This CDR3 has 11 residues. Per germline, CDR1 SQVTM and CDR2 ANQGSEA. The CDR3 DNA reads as TGCAGCGTTTCTGACAGCTATGGCTACACCTTC. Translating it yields CSVSDSYGYTF.

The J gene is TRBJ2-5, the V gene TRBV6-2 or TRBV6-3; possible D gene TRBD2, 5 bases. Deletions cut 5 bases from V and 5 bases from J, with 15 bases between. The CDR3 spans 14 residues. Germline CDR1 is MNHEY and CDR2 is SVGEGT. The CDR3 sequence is CASSPPSGAETQYF. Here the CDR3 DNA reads TGTGCCAGCAGTCCCCCAAGCGGCGCCGAGACCCAGTACTTC.

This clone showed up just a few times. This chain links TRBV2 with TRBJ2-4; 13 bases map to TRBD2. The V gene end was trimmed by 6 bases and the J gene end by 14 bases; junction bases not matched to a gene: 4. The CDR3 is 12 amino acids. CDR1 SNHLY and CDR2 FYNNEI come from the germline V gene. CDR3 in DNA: TGTGCCAGCAGCGGGACTAGCGGGGTGGAGTACTTC. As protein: CASSGTSGVEYF.

The CDR3 is CASGGADYGYTF. CDR3 sequence (DNA): TGTGCCAGCGGGGGGGCTGACTATGGCTACACCTTC. The J gene is TRBJ1-2, the V gene TRBV6-5; possible D gene TRBD1, 6 bases. CDR1 and CDR2 from the germline V gene are MNHEY and SVGAGI. CDR3 length equals 12 residues. Trimming cost V 8 bases and J 3 bases, with 10 bases left between them.

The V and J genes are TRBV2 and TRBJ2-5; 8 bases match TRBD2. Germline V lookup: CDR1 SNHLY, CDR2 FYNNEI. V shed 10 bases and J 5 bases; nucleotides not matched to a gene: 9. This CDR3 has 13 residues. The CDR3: CATDGGGQETQYF. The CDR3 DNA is TGTGCCACCGACGGGGGGGGGCAGGAGACCCAGTACTTC.

The DNA of the CDR3 is TGTGCCAGCAGCGTCCCGTTAAAGAGGGGCTACACCTTC. It encodes CASSVPLKRGYTF. The chain uses TRBV9 and TRBJ1-2; D uncertain. CDR3 length: 13 amino acids. The V end was cut by 2 bases, the J end by 8 bases, with 13 bases between. CDR1 SGDLS and CDR2 YYNGEE come from the germline V gene.

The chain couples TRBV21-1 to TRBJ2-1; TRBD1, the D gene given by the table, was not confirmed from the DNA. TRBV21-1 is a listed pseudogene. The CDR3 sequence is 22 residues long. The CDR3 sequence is CASSKRSGLTGHLGGSYNEQFF. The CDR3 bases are TGTGCCAGCAGCAAACGGAGCGGGCTGACAGGGCACTTAGGTGGGTCCTACAATGAGCAGTTCTTC.

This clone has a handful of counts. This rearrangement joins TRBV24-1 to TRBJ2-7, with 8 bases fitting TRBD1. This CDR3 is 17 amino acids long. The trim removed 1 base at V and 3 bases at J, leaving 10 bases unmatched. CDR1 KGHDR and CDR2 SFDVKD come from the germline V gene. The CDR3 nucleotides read TGTGCCACCAGTGATTTACCGTCCCCAGGGGGCTTCTACGAGCAGTACTTC. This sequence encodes CATSDLPSPGGFYEQYF.

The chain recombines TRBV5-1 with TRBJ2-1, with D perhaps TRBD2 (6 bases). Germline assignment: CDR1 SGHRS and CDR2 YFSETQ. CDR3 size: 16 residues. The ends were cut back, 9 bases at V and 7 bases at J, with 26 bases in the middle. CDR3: CANRAEWDSEGNEQFF. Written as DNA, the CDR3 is TGCGCCAACAGAGCGGAATGGGACTCCGAAGGTAATGAGCAGTTCTTC.

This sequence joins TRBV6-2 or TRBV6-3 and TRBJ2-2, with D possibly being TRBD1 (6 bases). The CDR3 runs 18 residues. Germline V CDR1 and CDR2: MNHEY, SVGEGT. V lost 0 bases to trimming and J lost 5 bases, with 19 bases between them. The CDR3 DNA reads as TGTGCCAGCAGTTACTCGAAGTTGCGAGGGACACCAACCGGGGAGCTGTTTTTT. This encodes CASSYSKLRGTPTGELFF.

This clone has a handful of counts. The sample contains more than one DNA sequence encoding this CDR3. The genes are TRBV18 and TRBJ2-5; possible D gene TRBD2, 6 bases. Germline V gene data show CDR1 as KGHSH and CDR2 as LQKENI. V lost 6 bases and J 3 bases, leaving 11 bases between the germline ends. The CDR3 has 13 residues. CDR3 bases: TGTGCCAGCTCCCCCGGCGGGGAAGAGACCCAGTACTTC. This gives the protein CASSPGGEETQYF. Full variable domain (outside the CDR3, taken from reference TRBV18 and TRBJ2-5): NAGVMQNPRHLVRRRGQEARLRCSPMKGHSHVYWYRQLPEEGLKFMVYLQKENIIDESGMPKERFSAEFPKEGPSILRIQQVVRGDSAAYFCASSPGGEETQYFGPGTRLLVL.

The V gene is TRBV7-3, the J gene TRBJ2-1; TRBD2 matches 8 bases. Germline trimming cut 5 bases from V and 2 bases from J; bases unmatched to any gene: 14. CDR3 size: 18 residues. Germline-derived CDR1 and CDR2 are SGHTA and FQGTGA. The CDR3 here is CASSPYLLSGGTYNEQFF. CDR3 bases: TGTGCCAGCAGCCCGTACCTCCTAAGCGGGGGAACCTACAATGAGCAGTTCTTC.

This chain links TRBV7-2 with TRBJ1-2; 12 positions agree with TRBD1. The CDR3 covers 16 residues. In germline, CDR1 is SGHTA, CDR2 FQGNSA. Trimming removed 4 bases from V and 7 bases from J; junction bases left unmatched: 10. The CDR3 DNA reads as TGTGCCAGCAGCTCAAGACCGGGACAGGGGGCGAGTGGCTACACCTTC. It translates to CASSSRPGQGASGYTF.

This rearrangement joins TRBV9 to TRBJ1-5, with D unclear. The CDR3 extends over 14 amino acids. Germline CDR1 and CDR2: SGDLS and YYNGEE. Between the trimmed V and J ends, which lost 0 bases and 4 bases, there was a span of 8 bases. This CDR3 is CASSVAPSNQPQHF. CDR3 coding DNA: TGTGCCAGCAGCGTAGCTCCGTCTAATCAGCCCCAGCATTTT.

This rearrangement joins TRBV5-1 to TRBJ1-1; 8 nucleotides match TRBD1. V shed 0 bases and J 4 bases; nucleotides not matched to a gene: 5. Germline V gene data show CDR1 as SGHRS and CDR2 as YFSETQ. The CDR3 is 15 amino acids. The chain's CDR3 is CASSLASDRGTEAFF. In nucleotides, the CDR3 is TGCGCCAGCAGCTTGGCCAGTGACAGGGGCACTGAAGCTTTCTTT.

CDR3 bases: TGCGCCAGCAGCCAAGATTTCAGGGGGCGGAATGAGCAGTTCTTC. It codes for CASSQDFRGRNEQFF. The chain carries TRBV4-1 and TRBJ2-1; 8 nucleotides agree with TRBD1. CDR3 length: 15 amino acids. Trimming removed 0 bases from V and 7 bases from J; junction bases left unmatched: 5. Germline-derived CDR1 and CDR2 are MGHRA and YSYEKL.

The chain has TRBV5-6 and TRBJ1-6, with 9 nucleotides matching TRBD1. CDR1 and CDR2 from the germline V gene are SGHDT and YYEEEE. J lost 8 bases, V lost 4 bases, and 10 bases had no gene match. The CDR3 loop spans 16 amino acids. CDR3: CASSHGTGSRDSPLHF. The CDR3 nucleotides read TGTGCCAGCAGCCACGGGACAGGGAGTAGGGATTCACCCCTCCACTTT. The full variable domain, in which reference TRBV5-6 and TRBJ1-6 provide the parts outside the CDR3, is DAGVTQSPTHLIKTRGQQVTLRCSPKSGHDTVSWYQQALGQGPQFIFQYYEEEERQRGNFPDRFSGHQFPNYSSELNVNALLLGDSALYLCASSHGTGSRDSPLHFGNGTRLTVT.

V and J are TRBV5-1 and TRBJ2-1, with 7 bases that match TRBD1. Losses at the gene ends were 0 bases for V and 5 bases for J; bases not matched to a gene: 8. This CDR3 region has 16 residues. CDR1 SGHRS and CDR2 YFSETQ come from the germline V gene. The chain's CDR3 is CASSLGPGTVNNEQFF. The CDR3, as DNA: TGCGCCAGCAGCTTGGGCCCCGGGACAGTTAACAATGAGCAGTTCTTC.

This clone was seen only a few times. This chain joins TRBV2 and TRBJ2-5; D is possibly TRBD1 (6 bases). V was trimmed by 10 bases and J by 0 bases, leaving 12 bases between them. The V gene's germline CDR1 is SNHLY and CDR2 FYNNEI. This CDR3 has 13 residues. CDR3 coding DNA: TGTGCCACGCGGACAGCGTACCAAGAGACCCAGTACTTC. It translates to CATRTAYQETQYF.

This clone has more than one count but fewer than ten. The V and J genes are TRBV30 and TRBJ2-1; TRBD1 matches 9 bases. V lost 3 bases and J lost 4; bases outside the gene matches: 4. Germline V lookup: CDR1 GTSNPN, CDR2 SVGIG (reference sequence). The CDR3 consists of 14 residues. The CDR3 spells CAWSRGQGYNEQFF. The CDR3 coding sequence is TGTGCCTGGAGCCGGGGACAGGGTTACAATGAGCAGTTCTTC.

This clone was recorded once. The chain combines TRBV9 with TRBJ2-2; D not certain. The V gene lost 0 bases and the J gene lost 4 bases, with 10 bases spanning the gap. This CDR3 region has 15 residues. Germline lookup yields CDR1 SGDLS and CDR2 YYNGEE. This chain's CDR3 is CASSVGSGLTGELFF. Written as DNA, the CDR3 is TGTGCCAGCAGCGTAGGGTCAGGTCTCACCGGGGAGCTGTTTTTT.

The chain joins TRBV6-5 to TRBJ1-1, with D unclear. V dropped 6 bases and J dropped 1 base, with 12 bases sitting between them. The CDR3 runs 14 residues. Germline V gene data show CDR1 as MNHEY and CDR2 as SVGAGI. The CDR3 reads CASRAGSGNTEAFF. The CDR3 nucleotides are TGTGCCAGCAGGGCGGGGTCAGGGAACACTGAAGCTTTCTTT.

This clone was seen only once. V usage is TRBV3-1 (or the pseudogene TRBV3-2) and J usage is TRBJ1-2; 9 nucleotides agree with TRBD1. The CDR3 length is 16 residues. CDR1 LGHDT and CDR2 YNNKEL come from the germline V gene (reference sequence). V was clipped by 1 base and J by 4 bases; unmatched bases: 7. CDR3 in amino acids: CASSQGNRGQAYGYTF. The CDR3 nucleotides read TGTGCCAGCAGCCAAGGGAACAGGGGGCAGGCCTATGGCTACACCTTC.

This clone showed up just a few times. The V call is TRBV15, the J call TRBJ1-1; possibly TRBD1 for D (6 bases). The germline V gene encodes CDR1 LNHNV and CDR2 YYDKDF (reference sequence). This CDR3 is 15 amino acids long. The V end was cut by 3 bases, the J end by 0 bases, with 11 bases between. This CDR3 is CATSRETGMNTEAFF. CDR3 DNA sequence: TGTGCCACCAGCAGGGAGACAGGAATGAACACTGAAGCTTTCTTT.

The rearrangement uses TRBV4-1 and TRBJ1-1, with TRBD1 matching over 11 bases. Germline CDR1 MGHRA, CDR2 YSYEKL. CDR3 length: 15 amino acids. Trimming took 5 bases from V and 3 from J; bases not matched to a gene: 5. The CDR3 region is CASSKPGQGDTEAFF. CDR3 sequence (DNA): TGCGCCAGCAGCAAGCCGGGACAGGGGGACACTGAAGCTTTCTTT.